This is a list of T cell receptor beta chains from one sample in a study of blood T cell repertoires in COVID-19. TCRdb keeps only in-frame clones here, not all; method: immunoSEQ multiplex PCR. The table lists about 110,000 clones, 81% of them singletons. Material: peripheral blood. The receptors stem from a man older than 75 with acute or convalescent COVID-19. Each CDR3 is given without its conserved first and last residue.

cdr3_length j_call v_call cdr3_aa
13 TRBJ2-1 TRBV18 ASSRGLEGGNEQF
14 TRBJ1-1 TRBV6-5 ASSYSRADRGPEAF
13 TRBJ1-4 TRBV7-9 ASSLGQGVDEKLF
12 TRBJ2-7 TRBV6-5 ASSRDGTSYEQY
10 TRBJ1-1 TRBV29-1 SVEEQGPEAF
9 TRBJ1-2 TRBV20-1 SLLDRSDYT
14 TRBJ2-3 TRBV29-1 SVEPTVAGRGDTQY
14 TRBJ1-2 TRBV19 ASSIGGGYSLYGYT
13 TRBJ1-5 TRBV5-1 ASSLGTGTSQPQH
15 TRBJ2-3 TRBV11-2 ASSRTLLAGGTDTQY
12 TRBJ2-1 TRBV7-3 ASSPGQRYNEQF
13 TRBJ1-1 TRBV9 ASSVGGPKNTEAF
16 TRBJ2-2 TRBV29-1 SVANTGAFVGNTGELF
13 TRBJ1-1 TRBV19 ASKQGDSLRRAAF
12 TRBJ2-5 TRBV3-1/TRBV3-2 ASSPPGVSETQY
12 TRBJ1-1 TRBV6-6 ASSLTGGGTEAF
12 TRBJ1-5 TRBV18 ASSPGLSNQPQH
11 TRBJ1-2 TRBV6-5 ASEGQSNYGYT
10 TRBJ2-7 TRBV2 ASQTGFEEQY
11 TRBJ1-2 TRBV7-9 ASSLTHFEGYT
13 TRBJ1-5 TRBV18 ASSHIKTGTQPQH
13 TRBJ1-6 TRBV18 ASSPGTTGNSPLH
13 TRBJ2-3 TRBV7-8 ASSTYRGTTDTQY
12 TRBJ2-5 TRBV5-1 ASSLVPDQETQY
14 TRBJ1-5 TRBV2 ASSEALVGGFQPQH
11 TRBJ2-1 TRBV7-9 ASSTGTGIEQF
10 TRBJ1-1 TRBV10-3 ASQGANTEAF
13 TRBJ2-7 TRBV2 ASSVSPSRNYEQY
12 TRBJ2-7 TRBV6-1 ASSEGSRPHEQY
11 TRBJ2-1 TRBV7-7 ASSRDSGNEQF
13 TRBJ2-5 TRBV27 ASSLSRTSQETQY
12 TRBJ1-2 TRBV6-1 ASSEGDTNYGYT
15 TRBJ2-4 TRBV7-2 ASSLVLGEQAKNIQY
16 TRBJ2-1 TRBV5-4 ASSLVKSGSLGKNEQF
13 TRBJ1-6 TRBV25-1 ASSELGQGNSPLH
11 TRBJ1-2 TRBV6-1 ASSEFLSGGYT
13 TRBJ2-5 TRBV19 ASSHHQTSQETQY
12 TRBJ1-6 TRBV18 ASSMSGNNSPLH
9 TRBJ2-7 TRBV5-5 ASSLAGKGY
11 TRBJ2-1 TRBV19 ATQKNLGDEQF
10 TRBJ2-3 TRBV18 ASSPEPDTQY
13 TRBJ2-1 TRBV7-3 ASSSAGGWHNEQF
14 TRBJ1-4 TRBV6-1 ASSESAGQANEKLF
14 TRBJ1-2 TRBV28 ASSSLTGVRNYGYT
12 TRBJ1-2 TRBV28 ASNGTVANYGYT